Below, one TCR beta chain is given with its context. No antigen is known for it. This CDR3 comprises 16 residues. V lost 5 bases to trimming and J lost 0 bases, with 14 bases between them. Germline V gives CDR1 MDHEN, CDR2 SYDVKM. This record comes from a study of long-term antiretroviral therapy in people with HIV. Points from the study as a whole: CDR3 length ranges were narrower in HIV repertoires than in controls.

Every donor contributed at least one pre-ART and at least two post-ART PBMC samples. The assay, immunoSEQ v3.0, was run at survey level. Data came from immunoSEQ multiplex PCR; TCRdb stores just in-frame clones and leaves some out. The sample has around 30,000 clones, approximately 93% seen once. Sample: unsorted PBMCs, taken 6.2 years after starting antiretroviral therapy. The TCR was taken from a man aged 40-55 years with HIV. The chain carries TRBV28 and TRBJ2-1; weak D call: TRBD1 (5 bases). The CDR3 spells CASSLDNRSSYNEQFF. The CDR3 region has the DNA TGTGCCAGCAGTCTCGACAACAGGAGCTCCTACAATGAGCAGTTCTTC.